These 21 T cell receptor beta chains share one sample of origin, sequenced in a study of blood T cell repertoires in COVID-19. Measured with immunoSEQ multiplex PCR; TCRdb has only the in-frame clones, and not every one. The table lists 120,000 or so clones, 90% of them singletons. Source material: peripheral blood. The receptors originated from a man in his sixties with COVID-19, enrolled during active disease.

V usage is TRBV7-2 and J usage is TRBJ2-3; 7 bases fit TRBD2. Germline-derived CDR1 and CDR2 are SGHTA and FQGNSA. This CDR3 has 18 residues. The ends lost 2 bases at V and 1 base at J; junction bases unmatched: 12. DNA of the CDR3: TGTGCCAGCAGCTTAAAGGAGGGAGGGCCATTTGGCACAGATACGCAGTATTTT. As protein: CASSLKEGGPFGTDTQYF.

This rearrangement joins TRBV10-3 to TRBJ2-7; no reliable D call. This CDR3 is built from 15 residues. V was trimmed by 4 bases and J by 3 bases, leaving 16 bases between them. Germline-derived CDR1 and CDR2 are ENHRY and SYGVKD. This CDR3 reads CAISGYTSRGYEQYF. CDR3 nucleotides: TGTGCCATCAGTGGATACACCAGTCGAGGCTACGAGCAGTACTTC.

The V and J genes are TRBV6-5 and TRBJ1-5, with D possibly matching TRBD1 (5 bases). The V end lost 0 bases, the J end lost 0 bases, and 6 bases lay between the germline ends. CDR3 length: 15 amino acids. Germline V gene lookup returns CDR1 MNHEY and CDR2 SVGAGI. The CDR3 sequence is CASSYSRASNQPQHF. The DNA for the CDR3 is TGTGCCAGCAGTTACTCCAGGGCTAGCAATCAGCCCCAGCATTTT.

The CDR3 sequence: CASSFVRENEQFF. CDR3 sequence (DNA): TGTGCCAGCAGCTTCGTTAGAGAGAATGAGCAGTTCTTC. The chain combines TRBV7-3 with TRBJ2-1, with D uncertain. CDR1 and CDR2 from the germline V gene are SGHTA and FQGTGA. Trimming left V 3 bases short and J 7 bases short, with 10 bases between. The CDR3 is 13 residues long.

About this clone: One end of the junction varies from germline; a read error may be responsible. This chain links TRBV2 with TRBJ1-1, with TRBD1 as a possible D gene (6 bases). The CDR3 covers 14 residues. CDR1 SNHLY and CDR2 FYNNEI come from the germline V gene. The CDR3 here is CASREGGGGTEAFF. The CDR3, as DNA: TGTGCCAGCAGGGAAGGGGGGGGTGGCACTGAAGCTTTCTTT.

The CDR3 bases are TGTGCCAGCAGCTTAGTGGGGGGAGGGACAGGGAGTGCTCAAGAGACCCAGTACTTC. It translates to CASSLVGGGTGSAQETQYF. The rearrangement links TRBV11-2 to TRBJ2-5; 9 nucleotides agree with TRBD1. This CDR3 has 19 amino acids. Looked up from germline, CDR1 is SGHAT and CDR2 is FQNNGV. V dropped 1 base and J dropped 2; count of bases not matched to a gene: 14. Based on the CDR3 plus reference TRBV11-2 and TRBJ2-5, the full variable domain is EAGVAQSPRYKIIEKRQSVAFWCNPISGHATLYWYQQILGQGPKLLIQFQNNGVVDDSQLPKDRFSAERLKGVDSTLKIQPAKLEDSAVYLCASSLVGGGTGSAQETQYFGPGTRLLVL.

The chain combines TRBV7-2 with TRBJ1-1, with TRBD1 identical over 9 bases. Germline V gives CDR1 SGHTA, CDR2 FQGNSA. The CDR3 spans 14 residues. Unmatched junction bases numbered 6, after V lost 4 bases and J lost 6 bases. Here the CDR3 reads CASSSGTGMPEAFF. DNA for the CDR3: TGTGCCAGCAGCTCCGGGACAGGGATGCCTGAAGCTTTCTTT.

The chain couples TRBV10-3 to TRBJ1-2; a weak D match, TRBD1 (5 bases). The CDR3 totals 15 residues. Looked up from germline, CDR1 is ENHRY and CDR2 is SYGVKD. Trimming took 2 bases from V and 4 from J, leaving 14 bases between them. The CDR3 DNA reads as TGTGCCATCAGTGAGGCCCCGCAGGGCCTCTATGGCTACACCTTC. It specifies CAISEAPQGLYGYTF.

J is TRBJ2-5 and V is TRBV15; D perhaps matches TRBD2 (6 bases). The germline V and J ends were trimmed by 1 base and 7 bases, with 13 bases remaining between them. The germline gives CDR1 LNHNV, CDR2 YYDKDF (reference sequence). This CDR3 comprises 14 residues. CDR3 protein: CATSRVGTFGTQYF. Here the CDR3 DNA reads TGTGCCACCAGCAGAGTAGGGACTTTTGGGACCCAGTACTTC.

The chain carries TRBV7-2 and TRBJ2-5; the match to TRBD2 covers 9 bases. Germline loops: CDR1 SGHTA, CDR2 FQGNSA. There are 15 residues in the CDR3. Trimming at V came to 4 bases and at J to 7 bases, leaving 10 bases not matched to a gene. The CDR3 DNA follows: TGTGCCAGCAGCTGGGGCGGGAGGGCCCTCGGGACCCAGTACTTC. This gives the protein CASSWGGRALGTQYF.

The rearrangement links TRBV3-1 (or the pseudogene TRBV3-2) to TRBJ1-2; D gene uncertain. The CDR3 is made up of 15 amino acids. Germline CDR1 LGHDT, CDR2 YNNKEL (reference sequence). V gave up 4 bases and J gave up 2 bases, with 14 bases separating them. The CDR3 protein is CASSLSSGRNYGYTF. Here the CDR3 DNA reads TGTGCCAGCAGCCTCTCTTCGGGGAGGAACTATGGCTACACCTTC.

The CDR3, as DNA: TGTGCCTGGAGTGTACTGGGGGCCGCGAACACTGAAGCTTTCTTT. This codes for CAWSVLGAANTEAFF. The chain combines TRBV30 with TRBJ1-1; D is possibly TRBD1 (6 bases). The germline V gene has CDR1 GTSNPN and CDR2 SVGIG (reference sequence). The CDR3 runs to 15 residues. V shed 0 bases and J shed 1 base, with 12 bases lying between them. The full variable domain, its missing parts supplied by reference TRBV30 and TRBJ1-1, is SQTIHQWPATLVQPVGSPLSLECTVEGTSNPNLYWYRQAAGRGLQLLFYSVGIGQISSEVPQNLSASRPQDRQFILSSKKLLLSDSGFYLCAWSVLGAANTEAFFGQGTRLTVV.

This rearrangement joins TRBV6-6 to TRBJ2-3, with 7 bases that match TRBD1. The germline V gene encodes CDR1 MNHNY and CDR2 SVGAGI (reference sequence). Losses at the gene ends were 2 bases for V and 1 base for J; bases not matched to a gene: 3. The CDR3 runs to 15 residues. CDR3: CASSYPGQRTDTQYF. The CDR3 coding sequence is TGTGCCAGCAGTTACCCGGGACAGCGCACAGATACGCAGTATTTT.

The rearrangement uses TRBV11-2 and TRBJ1-3; D not certain. This CDR3 spans 12 amino acids. Trimming took 7 bases from V and 3 from J, leaving 7 bases between them. CDR1 and CDR2 (germline): SGHAT, FQNNGV. The CDR3: CASTLGGNTIYF. The CDR3, as DNA: TGTGCCAGCACCCTAGGTGGAAACACCATATATTTT.

The V gene is TRBV4-1, the J gene TRBJ2-2, with D hard to call. Deletions cut 3 bases from V and 3 bases from J, with 14 bases between. Germline CDR1 is MGHRA and CDR2 is YSYEKL. The CDR3 is made up of 16 amino acids. CDR3 coding DNA: TGCGCCAGCAGCCAGGATAGAGACCGGGACACCGGGGAGCTGTTTTTT. Translated: CASSQDRDRDTGELFF.

The rearrangement joins TRBV7-3 to TRBJ2-6; 7 bases map to TRBD1. Unmatched junction bases numbered 7, after V lost 5 bases and J lost 0 bases. Germline V gene sequence: CDR1 SGHTA, CDR2 FQGTGA. This CDR3 has 17 amino acids. CDR3 sequence (DNA): TGTGCCAGCAGCCCCCGGGACAGTAGCTCTGGGGCCAACGTCCTGACTTTC. Its translation: CASSPRDSSSGANVLTF.

The V call is TRBV5-1, the J call TRBJ2-7; 8 nucleotides line up with TRBD2. Germline values: CDR1 SGHRS, CDR2 YFSETQ. CDR3 size: 14 residues. V lost 2 bases, J lost 4 bases, and 5 bases stayed unmatched. The CDR3 DNA sequence: TGCGCCAGCAGCTTAGCGGGAGCTAATTACGAGCAGTACTTC. Translating it yields CASSLAGANYEQYF.

The chain carries TRBV9 and TRBJ2-1; possibly TRBD1 for D (5 bases). With 0 bases removed from V and 6 bases from J, the gap between germline ends came to 7 bases. This CDR3 contains 13 residues. Per the germline V gene, CDR1 is SGDLS and CDR2 is YYNGEE. Here the CDR3 DNA reads TGTGCCAGCAGCGTAGATCAGGGCAATGAGCAGTTCTTC. It codes for CASSVDQGNEQFF.

The chain carries TRBV11-3 and TRBJ2-1; D is possibly TRBD1 (5 bases). Trimming removed 4 bases at V and 5 bases at J, with 6 bases between. The germline gives CDR1 SGHNT, CDR2 YENEEA. The length of the CDR3 is 12 residues. CDR3 in amino acids: CASSSQDNEQFF. The CDR3 nucleotides are TGTGCCAGCAGCTCACAGGACAATGAGCAGTTCTTC.

This chain connects TRBV5-4 to TRBJ2-1; D perhaps matches TRBD2 (6 bases). CDR3 length: 13 amino acids. The V end lost 0 bases, the J end lost 6 bases, and 7 bases lay between the germline ends. CDR1 and CDR2 (germline): SGHNT, YYREEE (reference sequence). CDR3: CASSLAGGNEQFF. In DNA form, the CDR3 reads TGTGCCAGCAGCTTGGCCGGGGGCAATGAGCAGTTCTTC. The whole variable domain, remainder taken from reference TRBV5-4 and TRBJ2-1, is ETGVTQSPTHLIKTRGQQVTLRCSSQSGHNTVSWYQQALGQGPQFIFQYYREEENGRGNFPPRFSGLQFPNYSSELNVNALELDDSALYLCASSLAGGNEQFFGPGTRLTVL.

The chain combines TRBV5-6 with TRBJ2-1, with TRBD2 identical over 9 bases. This CDR3 has 15 amino acids. CDR1 and CDR2 (germline): SGHDT, YYEEEE. With 1 base clipped from V and 3 bases from J, the junction kept 2 bases outside the gene matches. CDR3 sequence reads: CASSLKTSGYNEQFF. CDR3 DNA: TGTGCCAGCAGCTTGAAGACTAGCGGCTACAATGAGCAGTTCTTC. The variable domain in full, completed from reference TRBV5-6 and TRBJ2-1, reads DAGVTQSPTHLIKTRGQQVTLRCSPKSGHDTVSWYQQALGQGPQFIFQYYEEEERQRGNFPDRFSGHQFPNYSSELNVNALLLGDSALYLCASSLKTSGYNEQFFGPGTRLTVL.